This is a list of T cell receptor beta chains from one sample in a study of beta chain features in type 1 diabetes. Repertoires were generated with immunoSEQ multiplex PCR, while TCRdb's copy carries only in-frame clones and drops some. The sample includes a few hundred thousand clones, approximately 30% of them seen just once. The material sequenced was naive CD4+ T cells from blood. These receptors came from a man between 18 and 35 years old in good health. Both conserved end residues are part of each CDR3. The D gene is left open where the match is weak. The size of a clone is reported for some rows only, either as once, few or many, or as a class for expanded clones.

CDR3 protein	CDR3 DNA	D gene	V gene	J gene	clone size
CASSILASGLVYEQYF	TGTGCCAGTAGTATTCTGGCTAGCGGACTTGTCTACGAGCAGTACTTC	TRBD2	TRBV19	TRBJ2-7	.
CASSEWPGDYGYTF	TGTGCCAGCAGTGAATGGCCGGGAGACTATGGCTACACCTTC	.	TRBV25-1	TRBJ1-2	few
CASSFVAGARYNEQFF	TGTGCCAGCAGCTTTGTGGCGGGAGCGCGATACAATGAGCAGTTCTTC	TRBD2	TRBV7-9	TRBJ2-1	.
CSGATGYQETQYF	TGCAGCGGCGCTACAGGGTACCAAGAGACCCAGTACTTC	.	TRBV29-1	TRBJ2-5	.
CASSYDRSSYEQYF	TGTGCCAGCAGCTACGACAGGAGCTCCTACGAGCAGTACTTC	.	TRBV7-2	TRBJ2-7	.
CASSLNGHEQYF	TGCGCCAGCAGCTTGAACGGCCACGAGCAGTACTTC	.	TRBV5-1	TRBJ2-7	.
CASSFSVHQPQHF	TGTGCCAGCAGCTTTTCGGTTCATCAGCCCCAGCATTTT	.	TRBV7-2	TRBJ1-5	.
CSVEAGLAGGNEQFF	TGCAGCGTTGAGGCAGGGCTAGCGGGAGGCAATGAGCAGTTCTTC	TRBD2	TRBV29-1	TRBJ2-1	.
CASSQAGYNEQFF	TGCGCCAGCAGCCAAGCCGGTTACAATGAGCAGTTCTTC	.	TRBV4-1	TRBJ2-1	.
CAWSVVWEVNEQFF	TGTGCCTGGAGTGTTGTTTGGGAGGTGAATGAGCAGTTCTTC	.	TRBV30	TRBJ2-1	.
CASTRVTAAGGGYTF	TGTGCCAGCACCCGTGTGACGGCGGCAGGTGGCGGCTACACCTTC	.	TRBV28	TRBJ1-2	.
CASSPLGFYEQFF	TGTGCCAGCAGTCCATTAGGGTTCTATGAGCAGTTCTTC	.	TRBV14	TRBJ2-1	few
CASSLEGYSYEQYF	TGCGCCAGCAGCTTGGAAGGGTACTCCTACGAGCAGTACTTC	.	TRBV5-1	TRBJ2-7	.
CSVSFSTGTNTEAFF	TGCAGCGTATCCTTCTCGACAGGGACGAACACTGAAGCTTTCTTT	TRBD1	TRBV29-1	TRBJ1-1	.
CASSPLDSDYGYTF	TGTGCCAGCAGCCCCCTGGACAGCGACTATGGCTACACCTTC	.	TRBV7-6	TRBJ1-2	few
CASSLRTGAGETQYF	TGTGCCAGCAGCCTTCGGACAGGGGCGGGGGAGACCCAGTACTTC	TRBD1	TRBV4-2	TRBJ2-5	.
CAIRGQGGTDTQYF	TGTGCCATCAGGGGGCAGGGAGGCACAGATACGCAGTATTTT	.	TRBV10-3	TRBJ2-3	few
CASSLGRHYNEQFF	TGTGCCAGCAGCTTGGGGAGGCACTACAATGAGCAGTTCTTC	.	TRBV5-4	TRBJ2-1	.
CASSLYPTGTTNNEQFF	TGTGCCAGCAGTTTATATCCGACCGGGACTACAAACAATGAGCAGTTCTTC	TRBD2	TRBV27	TRBJ2-1	few
CASRLRDRGEKLFF	TGCGCCAGCAGACTCCGGGACAGAGGTGAAAAACTGTTTTTT	TRBD1	TRBV23-1	TRBJ1-4	.
CASSSAASTDTQYF	TGTGCCAGCAGCTCCGCTGCTAGCACAGATACGCAGTATTTT	.	TRBV5-6	TRBJ2-3	.
CASSVRRPNTDTQYF	TGTGCCAGCAGTGTGCGCCGGCCAAACACAGATACGCAGTATTTT	.	TRBV27	TRBJ2-3	.
CAWRHRGNTEAFF	TGTGCCTGGAGACACAGGGGGAACACTGAAGCTTTCTTT	TRBD1	TRBV30	TRBJ1-1	.
CAWRAQAFEKLFF	TGTGCCTGGAGGGCACAGGCTTTCGAAAAACTGTTTTTT	.	TRBV30	TRBJ1-4	.
CASSNFPTGSSGNTIYF	TGCGCCAGCAGCAACTTTCCGACAGGGAGCTCTGGAAACACCATATATTTT	TRBD1	TRBV4-3	TRBJ1-3	.
CATGSGREGSNEQYF	TGTGCCACCGGCAGTGGGCGGGAGGGATCCAACGAGCAGTACTTC	TRBD2	TRBV15	TRBJ2-7	.
CASSRWTSGSTDTQYF	TGCGCCAGCAGCCGTTGGACTAGCGGTAGCACAGATACGCAGTATTTT	TRBD2	TRBV5-1	TRBJ2-3	few
CSVGTGSYEQYF	TGCAGCGTTGGGACAGGATCCTACGAGCAGTACTTC	TRBD1	TRBV29-1	TRBJ2-7	.
CASSVAGTETYEQYF	TGTGCCAGCAGCGTAGCCGGGACAGAAACCTACGAGCAGTACTTC	TRBD1	TRBV9	TRBJ2-7	.
CASSGTSGIDTQYF	TGTGCCAGCTCCGGGACTAGCGGGATTGATACGCAGTATTTT	TRBD2	TRBV18	TRBJ2-3	.
CASSSQSGSGAGELFF	TGTGCCAGCAGCTCACAGAGCGGGAGTGGCGCCGGGGAGCTGTTTTTT	TRBD2	TRBV13	TRBJ2-2	.
CASSRDRGEGEQYF	TGCGCCAGCAGCCGGGACAGGGGTGAAGGCGAGCAGTACTTC	TRBD1	TRBV5-1	TRBJ2-7	.
CSVKETIDTQYF	TGCAGCGTTAAGGAAACAATAGATACGCAGTATTTT	.	TRBV29-1	TRBJ2-3	.
CASSLNGHPTDTQYF	TGTGCCAGCAGCTTAAATGGACACCCCACAGATACGCAGTATTTT	.	TRBV7-9	TRBJ2-3	.
CASREGGLETQYF	TGTGCCAGCAGGGAAGGGGGTTTGGAGACCCAGTACTTC	.	TRBV6-6	TRBJ2-5	.
CASSLEPGAGANVLTF	TGCGCCAGCAGCTTGGAGCCAGGGGCTGGGGCCAACGTCCTGACTTTC	.	TRBV5-1	TRBJ2-6	.
CASSYAETQYF	TGTGCCAGCAGTTACGCGGAGACCCAGTACTTC	.	TRBV6-5	TRBJ2-5	.